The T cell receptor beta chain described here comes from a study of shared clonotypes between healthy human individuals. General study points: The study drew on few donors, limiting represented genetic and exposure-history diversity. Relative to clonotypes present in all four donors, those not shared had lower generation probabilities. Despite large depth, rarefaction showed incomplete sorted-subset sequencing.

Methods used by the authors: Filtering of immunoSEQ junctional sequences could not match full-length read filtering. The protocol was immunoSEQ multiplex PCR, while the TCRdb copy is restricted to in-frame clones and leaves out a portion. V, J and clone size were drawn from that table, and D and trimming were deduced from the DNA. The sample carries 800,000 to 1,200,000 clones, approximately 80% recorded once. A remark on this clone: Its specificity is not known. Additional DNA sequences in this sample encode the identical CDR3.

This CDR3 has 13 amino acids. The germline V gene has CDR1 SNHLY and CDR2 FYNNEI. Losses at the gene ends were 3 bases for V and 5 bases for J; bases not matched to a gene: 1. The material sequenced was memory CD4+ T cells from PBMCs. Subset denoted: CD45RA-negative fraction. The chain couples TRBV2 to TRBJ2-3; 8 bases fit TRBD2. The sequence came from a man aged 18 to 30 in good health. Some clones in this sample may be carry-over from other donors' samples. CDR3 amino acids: CASSDRGGDTQYF. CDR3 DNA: TGTGCCAGCAGTGATCGGGGGGGAGATACGCAGTATTTT.